Listed below are T cell receptor beta chains from one sample, sequenced in a study of blood T cell repertoires in COVID-19. Sequenced by immunoSEQ multiplex PCR; TCRdb stores in-frame clones only, minus some. Of about 150,000 clones listed, around 84% are singletons. The specimen sequenced was peripheral blood. All receptors derive from an elderly woman with COVID-19, enrolled during active disease. Each CDR3 is given with its conserved first and last residue. Fields, in order: CDR3 length, J gene, D gene, clone size, V gene, CDR3 protein, CDR3 DNA. A D gene is named only where the DNA matches it firmly. Expanded clones get a size class; other rows say once, few or many, or leave the size out.

16 | TRBJ1-5 | - | - | TRBV6-4 | CASSDSEIQGTQPQHF | TGTGCCAGCAGTGACTCTGAAATACAGGGAACTCAGCCCCAGCATTTT
15 | TRBJ2-7 | - | - | TRBV24-1 | CATSDATGYSYEQYF | TGTGCCACCAGTGATGCAACGGGGTACTCCTACGAGCAGTACTTC
15 | TRBJ1-5 | - | - | TRBV5-1 | CASSEQGIGNQPQHF | TGCGCCAGCAGTGAACAGGGAATCGGGAATCAGCCCCAGCATTTT
15 | TRBJ2-7 | - | - | TRBV10-3 | CAISDPEQDPYEQYF | TGTGCCATCAGCGATCCGGAACAGGACCCCTACGAGCAGTACTTC
12 | TRBJ2-7 | - | - | TRBV6-5 | CASRAGPGEQYF | TGTGCCAGCAGGGCGGGCCCGGGCGAGCAGTACTTC
17 | TRBJ2-1 | TRBD2 | - | TRBV5-1 | CASSLWTSGTPYNEQFF | TGCGCCAGCAGCTTATGGACTAGCGGTACTCCCTACAATGAGCAGTTCTTC
13 | TRBJ2-2 | - | - | TRBV6-5 | CASSFTGAGELFF | TGTGCCAGCAGTTTCACGGGTGCCGGGGAGCTGTTTTTT
15 | TRBJ2-1 | TRBD2 | - | TRBV5-6 | CASTLGLARYNEQFF | TGTGCCAGCACCCTGGGACTAGCGCGTTACAATGAGCAGTTCTTC
13 | TRBJ2-5 | - | - | TRBV7-2 | CASSRVQQETQYF | TGTGCCAGCAGCCGCGTCCAACAAGAGACCCAGTACTTC
19 | TRBJ1-6 | TRBD1 | few | TRBV27 | CASRGGGTGGGSYNSPLHF | TGTGCCAGCAGAGGGGGGGGGACAGGGGGCGGCTCCTATAATTCACCCCTCCACTTT
14 | TRBJ1-3 | - | - | TRBV28 | CASSTAGSGNTIYF | TGTGCCAGCAGTACCGCCGGCTCTGGAAACACCATATATTTT
15 | TRBJ1-2 | TRBD1 | - | TRBV19 | CASSIGATGVYGYTF | TGTGCCAGTAGTATTGGAGCGACAGGGGTGTATGGCTACACCTTC
14 | TRBJ1-4 | - | - | TRBV6-5 | CASSTQARSEKLFF | TGTGCCAGCTCAACCCAGGCCCGAAGTGAAAAACTGTTTTTT
15 | TRBJ2-2 | - | - | TRBV18 | CASSPLQGDTGELFF | TGTGCCAGCTCACCATTACAAGGGGACACCGGGGAGCTGTTTTTT
16 | TRBJ2-7 | TRBD2 | - | TRBV28 | CASSRYGAGGIYEQYF | TGTGCCAGCAGTCGCTACGGAGCGGGAGGTATCTACGAGCAGTACTTC
14 | TRBJ1-2 | - | - | TRBV2 | CASRTTQLNYGYTF | TGTGCCAGCAGGACCACACAGCTTAACTATGGCTACACCTTC
13 | TRBJ1-4 | TRBD1 | - | TRBV18 | CASSQGQLEKLFF | TGTGCCAGCTCACAGGGACAGTTAGAAAAACTGTTTTTT
14 | TRBJ2-5 | - | - | TRBV6-5 | CASRRQSPQETQYF | TGTGCCAGCCGAAGACAGTCGCCCCAAGAGACCCAGTACTTC
16 | TRBJ2-1 | - | once | TRBV11-3 | CASSLSGRHRNNEQFF | TGTGCCAGCAGCTTATCGGGCAGACACAGGAACAATGAGCAGTTCTTC
12 | TRBJ2-3 | - | - | TRBV5-6 | CASSARYNTQYF | TGTGCCAGCAGCGCCAGGTACAATACGCAGTATTTT
13 | TRBJ2-3 | TRBD1 | - | TRBV7-6 | CASSRTGVDTQYF | TGTGCCAGCAGCCGCACAGGGGTTGATACGCAGTATTTT
13 | TRBJ1-1 | - | - | TRBV7-9 | CASSLQGNTEAFF | TGTGCCAGCAGCTTACAGGGGAACACTGAAGCTTTCTTT
15 | TRBJ1-3 | TRBD1 | - | TRBV2 | CASSPYRGTGNTIYF | TGTGCCAGCAGTCCGTACAGGGGAACAGGAAACACCATATATTTT
16 | TRBJ2-1 | - | - | TRBV19 | CASSSYNSHRGNEQFF | TGTGCCAGTAGTTCCTATAATAGTCACCGAGGCAATGAGCAGTTCTTC
17 | TRBJ1-4 | TRBD1 | once | TRBV15 | CATSRVGWGQGGEKLFF | TGTGCCACCAGCAGAGTTGGGTGGGGACAGGGCGGTGAAAAACTGTTTTTT
12 | TRBJ2-3 | - | - | TRBV28 | CASSLLTDTQYF | TGTGCCAGCTCCCTGCTAACAGATACGCAGTATTTT
15 | TRBJ2-1 | TRBD1 | - | TRBV28 | CASSLRTGPYNEQFF | TGTGCCAGCAGTTTAAGGACAGGGCCCTACAATGAGCAGTTCTTC
15 | TRBJ2-7 | - | - | TRBV19 | CASSAALRKPYEQYF | TGTGCCAGTAGTGCGGCCCTTCGCAAACCCTACGAGCAGTACTTC
11 | TRBJ1-4 | - | - | TRBV6-2/TRBV6-3 | CASSENEKLFF | TGTGCCAGCAGCGAGAATGAAAAACTGTTTTTT
16 | TRBJ1-1 | - | - | TRBV6-2/TRBV6-3 | CASSSPGGRANTEAFF | TGTGCCAGCAGTTCTCCCGGCGGCAGGGCGAACACTGAAGCTTTCTTT
13 | TRBJ2-5 | - | - | TRBV7-2 | CASSPAWQETQYF | TGTGCCAGCAGTCCAGCGTGGCAAGAGACCCAGTACTTC
17 | TRBJ1-1 | - | few | TRBV4-3 | CASSQDLSPATVDAAFF | TGCGCCAGCAGCCAAGATCTTAGCCCCGCGACAGTTGACGCAGCTTTCTTT
17 | TRBJ2-5 | TRBD2 | - | TRBV2 | CASSPVRLAGLSETQYF | TGTGCCAGCAGTCCCGTCCGACTAGCGGGATTGTCAGAGACCCAGTACTTC
13 | TRBJ2-1 | TRBD2 | few | TRBV10-3 | CAMGSGRAEEQFF | TGTGCCATGGGTAGCGGGAGGGCTGAGGAGCAGTTCTTC
14 | TRBJ1-6 | TRBD1 | - | TRBV5-1 | CASSEDRGNSPLHF | TGCGCCAGCAGCGAGGACAGGGGTAATTCACCCCTCCACTTT
13 | TRBJ1-6 | - | - | TRBV27 | CASSLYQNSPLHF | TGTGCCAGCAGTTTATATCAGAATTCACCCCTCCACTTT
15 | TRBJ1-2 | - | - | TRBV19 | CASARIGAGDYGYTF | TGTGCCAGTGCTAGAATCGGGGCAGGGGACTATGGCTACACCTTC
15 | TRBJ1-3 | TRBD1 | - | TRBV5-1 | CASSSTGEAGNTIYF | TGCGCCAGCAGCTCGACAGGGGAGGCAGGAAACACCATATATTTT
15 | TRBJ2-1 | TRBD2 | - | TRBV27 | CASSLREGHHNEQFF | TGTGCCAGCAGTTTAAGGGAGGGCCACCACAATGAGCAGTTCTTC
14 | TRBJ2-2 | - | - | TRBV7-2 | CASSSGLLRGELFF | TGTGCCAGCAGCTCTGGACTCCTCCGAGGGGAGCTGTTTTTT
14 | TRBJ2-1 | - | once | TRBV5-1 | CASSWGRREGEQFF | TGCGCCAGCAGTTGGGGTCGACGTGAGGGTGAGCAGTTCTTC
15 | TRBJ1-6 | - | - | TRBV4-1 | CASSQDWAINSPLHF | TGCGCCAGCAGCCAAGATTGGGCTATTAATTCACCCCTCCACTTT
16 | TRBJ2-1 | - | - | TRBV24-1 | CATSDPTEAAYNEQFF | TGTGCCACCAGTGATCCCACAGAAGCGGCCTACAATGAGCAGTTCTTC
17 | TRBJ1-4 | - | - | TRBV5-1 | CASSLAPLGHTNEKLFF | TGCGCCAGCAGCTTGGCCCCGCTAGGACACACTAATGAAAAACTGTTTTTT
15 | TRBJ1-5 | - | - | TRBV7-8 | CASSGPGTINQPQHF | TGTGCCAGCAGCGGACCGGGAACTATCAATCAGCCCCAGCATTTT
13 | TRBJ1-6 | - | - | TRBV3-1/TRBV3-2 | CASSSHNNSPLHF | TGTGCCAGCAGCTCGCACAATAATTCACCCCTCCACTTT
17 | TRBJ1-2 | TRBD1 | - | TRBV9 | CASSVGRMDREDYGYTF | TGTGCCAGCAGCGTAGGAAGGATGGACAGGGAAGACTATGGCTACACCTTC
14 | TRBJ2-1 | - | - | TRBV27 | CASSLEGTYNEQFF | TGTGCCAGCAGTTTAGAGGGTACCTACAATGAGCAGTTCTTC